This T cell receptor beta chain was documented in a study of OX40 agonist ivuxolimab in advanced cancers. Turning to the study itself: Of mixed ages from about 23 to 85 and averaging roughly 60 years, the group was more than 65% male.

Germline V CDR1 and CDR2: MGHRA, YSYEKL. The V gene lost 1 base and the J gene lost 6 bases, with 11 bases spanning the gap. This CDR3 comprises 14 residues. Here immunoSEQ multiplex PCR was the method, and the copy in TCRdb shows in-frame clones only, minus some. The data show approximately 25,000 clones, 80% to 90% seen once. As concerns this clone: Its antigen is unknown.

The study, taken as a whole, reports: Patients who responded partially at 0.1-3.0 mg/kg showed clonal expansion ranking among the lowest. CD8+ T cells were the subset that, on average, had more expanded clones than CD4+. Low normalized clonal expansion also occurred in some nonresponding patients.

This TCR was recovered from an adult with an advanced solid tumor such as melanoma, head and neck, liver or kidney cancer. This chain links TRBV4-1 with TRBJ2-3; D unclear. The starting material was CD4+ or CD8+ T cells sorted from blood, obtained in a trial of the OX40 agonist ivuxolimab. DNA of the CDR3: TGCGCCAGCAGCCAAGGTACCCCCCGGGATACGCAGTATTTT. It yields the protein CASSQGTPRDTQYF.